One and the same sample provided the 17 T cell receptor beta chains below, sequenced in a study of blood T cell repertoires in COVID-19. This table comes from immunoSEQ multiplex PCR, and its TCRdb copy is limited to in-frame clones, with some not included. The data contain more than 200,000 clones, more than 75% of them singletons. Sequenced sample: peripheral blood. The receptors stem from a woman aged 60-75 years with COVID-19, enrolled during active disease.

This chain connects TRBV19 to TRBJ1-5; D unresolved. Germline V gene lookup returns CDR1 LNHDA and CDR2 SQIVND (reference sequence). V dropped 3 bases and J dropped 2 bases, with 11 bases sitting between them. The length of the CDR3 is 15 residues. CDR3 bases: TGTGCCAGTAGTATCCGCGGCGGCGGCAATCAGCCCCAGCATTTT. Translated: CASSIRGGGNQPQHF.

V gene TRBV7-8 combines with J gene TRBJ2-1, with D tentatively TRBD1 (6 bases). V was shortened by 5 bases and J by 6 bases, with 17 bases between the two germline ends. Germline assignment: CDR1 SGHVS and CDR2 FQNEAQ. The CDR3 sequence is 15 residues long. As DNA, the CDR3 is TGTGCCAGCAGCCTACCACAGGGCTTAGGCAATGAGCAGTTCTTC. Amino acid sequence: CASSLPQGLGNEQFF.

The chain employs TRBV28 and TRBJ2-7; D remains ambiguous. Germline values: CDR1 MDHEN, CDR2 SYDVKM. This CDR3 contains 13 residues. Trimming left V 5 bases short and J 4 bases short, with 12 bases between. As DNA, the CDR3 is TGTGCCAGCAGTCCTATTCCCGCATACGAGCAGTACTTC. Protein: CASSPIPAYEQYF.

The chain has TRBV6-1 and TRBJ2-7; 9 bases are shared with TRBD1. V shed 3 bases and J 0 bases; nucleotides not matched to a gene: 6. Germline assignment: CDR1 MNHNS and CDR2 SASEGT. The CDR3 contains 16 residues. The CDR3 DNA sequence: TGTGCCAGCAGTGACCGGACAGGGGAACCCTCCTACGAGCAGTACTTC. It specifies CASSDRTGEPSYEQYF.

CDR3 sequence: CASSRRGTVYNEQFF. The DNA of the CDR3 is TGTGCCAGCTCGCGAAGGGGGACGGTTTACAATGAGCAGTTCTTC. The V gene is TRBV7-9, the J gene TRBJ2-1; the D gene is possibly TRBD1 (6 bases). Trimming took 8 bases from V and 4 from J, leaving 18 bases between them. The CDR3 totals 15 residues. Germline-derived CDR1 and CDR2 are SEHNR and FQNEAQ (reference sequence).

This rearrangement joins TRBV3-1 (or the pseudogene TRBV3-2) to TRBJ2-2; TRBD1 matches 7 bases. V lost 1 base, J lost 0 bases, and 2 bases stayed unmatched. The CDR3 runs to 16 residues. The germline V gene encodes CDR1 LGHDT and CDR2 YNNKEL (reference sequence). As DNA, the CDR3 is TGTGCCAGCAGCCAAGGGCAGGGGGCGAACACCGGGGAGCTGTTTTTT. Amino acids: CASSQGQGANTGELFF.

In regard to this clone: Other DNA sequences in this specimen translate into the identical CDR3. V usage is TRBV18 and J usage is TRBJ1-1; D is ambiguous. V was pared by 3 bases and J by 0 bases, with 8 bases between. The length of the CDR3 is 14 residues. Germline CDR1 reads KGHSH; CDR2 reads LQKENI. DNA of the CDR3: TGTGCCAGCTCACCGACGGGTATGAACACTGAAGCTTTCTTT. Protein: CASSPTGMNTEAFF. The variable domain in full, completed from reference TRBV18 and TRBJ1-1, reads NAGVMQNPRHLVRRRGQEARLRCSPMKGHSHVYWYRQLPEEGLKFMVYLQKENIIDESGMPKERFSAEFPKEGPSILRIQQVVRGDSAAYFCASSPTGMNTEAFFGQGTRLTVV.

The V call is TRBV27, the J call TRBJ1-3; tentative D call: TRBD1 (5 bases). CDR3 length: 13 amino acids. The germline gives CDR1 MNHEY, CDR2 SMNVEV (reference sequence). Trimming shortened V by 6 bases and J by 2 bases, and 8 bases separated the two germline ends. CDR3: CASRGRAGNTIYF. The CDR3 DNA reads as TGTGCCAGCAGGGGCAGGGCTGGAAACACCATATATTTT.

This clone turned up a few times. The chain has TRBV24-1 and TRBJ2-4; D might be TRBD2 (5 bases). Deletions cut 4 bases from V and 3 bases from J, with 9 bases between. Per the germline V gene, CDR1 is KGHDR and CDR2 is SFDVKD. The CDR3 runs 14 residues. The chain's CDR3 is CATSDPGGKNIQYF. The CDR3 DNA reads TGTGCCACCAGTGACCCAGGAGGCAAAAACATTCAGTACTTC.

The chain employs TRBV25-1 and TRBJ1-2, with a tentative D call TRBD1 (5 bases). CDR1 is MGHDK, CDR2 SYGVNS, per germline. V was cut by 6 bases and J by 4 bases, with 12 bases left in between. The length of the CDR3 is 13 residues. The CDR3: CASRGGGRYGYTF. The CDR3, as DNA: TGTGCCAGCAGGGGGGGAGGACGCTATGGCTACACCTTC.

The genes are TRBV24-1 and TRBJ1-2; D might be TRBD1 (6 bases). This CDR3 is built from 14 residues. CDR1 is KGHDR and CDR2 is SFDVKD in the germline V gene. The V and J ends lost 4 bases and 4 bases respectively, with 12 bases between them. CDR3 in DNA: TGTGCCACCAGTGACCCCGGCAGGGGCTATGGCTACACCTTC. This sequence encodes CATSDPGRGYGYTF.

The J gene is TRBJ2-2, the V gene TRBV11-3, with 10 bases identical to TRBD1. J lost 5 bases, V lost 5 bases, and 5 bases had no gene match. Germline assignment: CDR1 SGHNT and CDR2 YENEEA. The CDR3 runs 15 residues. CDR3 nucleotide sequence: TGTGCCAGCAGCCGGGACAGGGGATTTACCGGGGAGCTGTTTTTT. Translation: CASSRDRGFTGELFF.

The chain links TRBV5-1 to TRBJ1-3, with D perhaps TRBD1 (6 bases). The CDR3 totals 15 residues. V was trimmed by 5 bases and J by 0 bases, leaving 12 bases between them. Germline V lookup: CDR1 SGHRS, CDR2 YFSETQ. The CDR3 region has the DNA TGCGCCAGCAGGGCGGACAGCTACTCTGGAAACACCATATATTTT. Its protein is CASRADSYSGNTIYF.

V usage is TRBV7-9 and J usage is TRBJ2-3; TRBD2 agrees at 13 bases. CDR3 length equals 18 residues. Germline V gives CDR1 SEHNR, CDR2 FQNEAQ (reference sequence). V trimming: 4 bases; J trimming: 2 bases; junction bases outside the gene matches: 9. As DNA, the CDR3 is TGTGCCAGCAGCTCGAACCTGGGACTAGCGGGGATCACAGATACGCAGTATTTT. Translated: CASSSNLGLAGITDTQYF.

This chain connects TRBV24-1 to TRBJ2-1; TRBD2 agrees at 11 bases. Germline CDR1 is KGHDR and CDR2 is SFDVKD. V was clipped by 5 bases and J by 2 bases; unmatched bases: 10. The CDR3 sequence is 18 residues long. The chain's CDR3 is CATSGPGLAGGTYNEQFF. In DNA form, the CDR3 reads TGTGCCACCAGTGGTCCCGGGCTAGCGGGAGGAACCTACAATGAGCAGTTCTTC.

The V and J genes are TRBV19 and TRBJ2-1, with 9 bases aligning to TRBD1. Trimming at V came to 4 bases and at J to 0 bases, leaving 4 bases not matched to a gene. The CDR3 extends over 16 amino acids. Germline V gene sequence: CDR1 LNHDA, CDR2 SQIVND (reference sequence). The CDR3 DNA sequence: TGTGCCAGTAGTAGGACAGGGGACCTCTCCTACAATGAGCAGTTCTTC. Residues: CASSRTGDLSYNEQFF.

The sample holds one count of this clone. The chain recombines TRBV7-2 with TRBJ1-4; D gene unclear. This CDR3 spans 13 amino acids. V dropped 2 bases and J dropped 5 bases, with 6 bases sitting between them. The germline CDR1 and CDR2 sequences are SGHTA and FQGNSA. For the CDR3, the DNA is TGTGCCAGCAGCTTATTCGGGAATGAAAAACTGTTTTTT. This codes for CASSLFGNEKLFF.